This T cell receptor beta chain comes out of a study of cytomegalovirus exposure and HLA in healthy donors. Study as a whole: Most genotyped donors, over 70% of about 430, had Caucasian-associated genetic ancestry.

Trimming took 5 bases from V and 6 from J, leaving 17 bases between them. There are 16 residues in the CDR3. Per germline, CDR1 SGHTA and CDR2 FQGNSA. Amplification used 60 Vbeta primers and 13 Jbeta primers. Profiled with immunoSEQ multiplex PCR; TCRdb holds only in-frame clones, not every one. This table holds 100,000 to 150,000 clones, 74% found once. The sequencing input was PBMCs. The clonotype originates from a woman in her forties or fifties in good health and CMV-seropositive. J is TRBJ1-6 and V is TRBV7-2, with D tentatively TRBD1 (6 bases). The CDR3 nucleotides read TGTGCCAGCAGCCGAGAATTAACAGGGTTTAATTCACCCCTCCACTTT. Encoded protein: CASSRELTGFNSPLHF.